These 10 T cell receptor beta chains were all obtained from the same sample, sequenced in a study of MAIT cells during Salmonella Paratyphi A infection. Time point reported: after infection, following antibiotic treatment. Flow cytometry identified and sorted MAIT cells as Valpha7.2+ CD161+ T cells. From the 5' RACE reads, TCRdb called clonotypes with MiXCR, one entry per CDR3 protein. The sample carries several hundred distinct CDR3 sequences, under 30% recorded once. Their recognized antigens are unknown. Study-level points and caveats: Infection appeared not to change oligoclonal MAIT cell TRBV usage, which favoured TRBV20 and TRBV6.

The sequences come from MAIT cells from blood, collected at the last sampling point of the challenge study. All receptors come from a person aged 18 to 70 who was deliberately infected with Salmonella Paratyphi A in a paratyphoid fever challenge study.

The genes are TRBV6-9 and TRBJ2-1; 8 bases map to TRBD2. Losses at the gene ends were 4 bases for V and 8 bases for J; bases not matched to a gene: 22. Looked up from germline, CDR1 is MNHGY and CDR2 is SVAAGI. The CDR3 is 19 residues long. In nucleotides, the CDR3 is TGTGCCAGCAGTTCCAACTCCTCTGCGGGAGGCCTAGGTGGCGATGAGCAGTTCTTC. This translates into CASSSNSSAGGLGGDEQFF.

This clonotype is classed as large (0.1 to 1%). The rearrangement joins TRBV28 to TRBJ1-5; TRBD1 aligns across 7 bases. V trimming: 4 bases; J trimming: 6 bases; junction bases outside the gene matches: 18. This CDR3 has 18 residues. Germline-derived CDR1 and CDR2 are MDHEN and SYDVKM. CDR3 region: CASSSNDETGPWVQPQHF. CDR3 in DNA: TGTGCCAGCAGTTCCAACGACGAGACAGGGCCGTGGGTTCAGCCCCAGCATTTT. The entire variable domain, with the rest obtained from reference TRBV28 and TRBJ1-5, is as follows: DVKVTQSSRYLVKRTGEKVFLECVQDMDHENMFWYRQDPGLGLRLIYFSYDVKMKEKGDIPEGYSVSREKKERFSLILESASTNQTSMYLCASSSNDETGPWVQPQHFGDGTRLSIL.

This clonotype was recorded a few times. For the CDR3, the DNA is TGTGCCAGCACCCCGGGACAGCTTAGCAATCAGCCCCAGCATTTT. Translated: CASTPGQLSNQPQHF. The chain carries TRBV12-3 or TRBV12-4 and TRBJ1-5; 7 bases line up with TRBD1. The junction had 6 bases not matched to a gene; V was cut back by 7 bases and J by 0 bases. The CDR3 runs 15 residues.

The chain has TRBV6-1 and TRBJ2-3, with D possibly TRBD2 on 6 matching bases. V lost 6 bases and J lost 2, with 15 bases in between. Germline V lookup: CDR1 MNHNS, CDR2 SASEGT. CDR3 size: 15 residues. CDR3 nucleotide sequence: TGTGCCAGCAGCGGGACTCAAAGTCCCACAGATACGCAGTATTTT. It specifies CASSGTQSPTDTQYF.

This clonotype turned up a few times. The chain combines TRBV6-2 or TRBV6-3 with TRBJ2-7, with 7 bases aligning to TRBD2. Germline V gene sequence: CDR1 MNHEY, CDR2 SVGEGT. V was clipped by 4 bases and J by 4 bases; unmatched bases: 7. The CDR3 length is 14 residues. CDR3 loop: CASSSDGGSYEQYF. CDR3 coding DNA: TGTGCCAGCAGTTCCGATGGCGGGAGTTACGAGCAGTACTTC.

The V and J genes are TRBV4-2 and TRBJ2-6; D may be TRBD2 (6 bases). CDR1 and CDR2 (germline): LGHNA, YNFKEQ. The V and J ends lost 0 bases and 2 bases respectively, with 8 bases between them. The CDR3 spans 16 residues. The CDR3 nucleotides are TGTGCCAGCAGCCAAGAGCGGGGAGCTGGGGCCAACGTCCTGACTTTC. This codes for CASSQERGAGANVLTF.

In its sample, this clonotype ranks as large. The genes are TRBV20-1 and TRBJ2-2; 7 nucleotides agree with TRBD2. The CDR3 spans 16 residues. Germline V gives CDR1 DFQATT, CDR2 SNEGSKA (reference sequence). Unmatched junction bases numbered 7, after V lost 0 bases and J lost 3 bases. The CDR3 DNA reads as TGCAGTGCTAGAGATCTGGAAGGGAGGGACACCGGGGAGCTGTTTTTT. It is translated as CSARDLEGRDTGELFF.

The chain uses TRBV5-1 and TRBJ2-2; TRBD1 might be the D (6 bases). The CDR3 sequence is 15 residues long. Germline CDR1 SGHRS, CDR2 YFSETQ. V shed 0 bases and J shed 6 bases, with 12 bases lying between them. CDR3 residues: CASSLELGASGELFF. The CDR3, as DNA: TGCGCCAGCAGCTTGGAACTGGGGGCGTCCGGGGAGCTGTTTTTT. Combining the CDR3 with reference TRBV5-1 and TRBJ2-2 gives the whole variable domain KAGVTQTPRYLIKTRGQQVTLSCSPISGHRSVSWYQQTPGQGLQFLFEYFSETQRNKGNFPGRFSGRQFSNSRSEMNVSTLELGDSALYLCASSLELGASGELFFGEGSRLTVL.

This clonotype is categorized as medium-sized. The J gene is TRBJ2-1, the V gene TRBV29-1; D gene unclear. The CDR3 is 15 residues long. V gave up 8 bases and J gave up 0 bases, with 17 bases separating them. Germline values: CDR1 SQVTM, CDR2 ANQGSEA. DNA of the CDR3: TGCAGCTATACCAGTGGGCTAGTCTCCTACAATGAGCAGTTCTTC. Its translation is CSYTSGLVSYNEQFF.

This clonotype was detected only a few times. The chain carries TRBV6-2 or TRBV6-3 and TRBJ1-2, with D possibly being TRBD1 (6 bases). Trimming left V 4 bases short and J 8 bases short, with 17 bases between. There are 14 residues in the CDR3. Germline CDR1 reads MNHEY; CDR2 reads SVGEGT. In nucleotides, the CDR3 is TGTGCCAGCAGTTTAACGGGGGCCGGACGAGGCTACACCTTC. It encodes CASSLTGAGRGYTF.